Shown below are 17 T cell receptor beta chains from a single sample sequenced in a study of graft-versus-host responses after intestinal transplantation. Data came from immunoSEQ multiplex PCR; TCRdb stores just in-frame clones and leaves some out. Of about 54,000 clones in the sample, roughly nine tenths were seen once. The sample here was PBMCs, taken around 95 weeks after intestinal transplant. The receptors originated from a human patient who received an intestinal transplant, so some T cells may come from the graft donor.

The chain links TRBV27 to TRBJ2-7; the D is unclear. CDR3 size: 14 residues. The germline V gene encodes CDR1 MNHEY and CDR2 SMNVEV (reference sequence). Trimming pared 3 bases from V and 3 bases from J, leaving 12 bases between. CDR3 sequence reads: CASSFRAGLYEQYF. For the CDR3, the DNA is TGTGCCAGCAGTTTTCGGGCAGGTCTCTACGAGCAGTACTTC.

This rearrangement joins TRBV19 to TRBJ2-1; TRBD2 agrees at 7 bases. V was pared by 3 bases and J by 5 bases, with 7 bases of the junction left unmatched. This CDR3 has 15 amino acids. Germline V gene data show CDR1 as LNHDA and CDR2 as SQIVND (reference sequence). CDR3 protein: CASSIWRGSNNEQFF. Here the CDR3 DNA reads TGTGCCAGTAGTATCTGGCGGGGGTCAAACAATGAGCAGTTCTTC.

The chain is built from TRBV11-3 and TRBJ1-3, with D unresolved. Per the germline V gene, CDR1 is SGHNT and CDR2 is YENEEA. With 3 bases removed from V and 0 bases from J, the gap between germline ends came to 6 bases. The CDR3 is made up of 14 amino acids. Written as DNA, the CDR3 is TGTGCCAGCAGCTTCTTAATCTCTGGAAACACCATATATTTT. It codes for CASSFLISGNTIYF.

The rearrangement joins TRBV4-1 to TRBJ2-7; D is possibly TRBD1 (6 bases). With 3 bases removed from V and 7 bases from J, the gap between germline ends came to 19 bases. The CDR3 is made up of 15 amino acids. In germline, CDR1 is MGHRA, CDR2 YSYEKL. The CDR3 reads CASSHRPSGAEEQYF. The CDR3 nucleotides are TGCGCCAGCAGCCATCGTCCGTCAGGGGCAGAGGAGCAGTACTTC.

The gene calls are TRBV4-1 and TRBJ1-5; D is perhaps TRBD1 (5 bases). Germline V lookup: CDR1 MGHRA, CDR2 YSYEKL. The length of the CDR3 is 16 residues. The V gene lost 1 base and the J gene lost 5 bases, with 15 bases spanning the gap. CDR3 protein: CASSQGFGGVDQPQHF. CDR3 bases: TGCGCCAGCAGCCAAGGCTTCGGGGGAGTGGATCAGCCCCAGCATTTT.

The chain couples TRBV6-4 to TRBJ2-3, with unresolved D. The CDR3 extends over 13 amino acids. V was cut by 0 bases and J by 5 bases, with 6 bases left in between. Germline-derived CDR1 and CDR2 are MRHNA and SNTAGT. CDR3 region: CASSDSGLDTQYF. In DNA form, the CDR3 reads TGTGCCAGCAGTGACTCGGGGTTAGATACGCAGTATTTT.

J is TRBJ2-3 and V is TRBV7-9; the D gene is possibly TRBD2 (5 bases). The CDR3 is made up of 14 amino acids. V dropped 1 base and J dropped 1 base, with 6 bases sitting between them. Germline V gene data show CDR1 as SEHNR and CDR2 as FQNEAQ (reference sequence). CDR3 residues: CASSLGRGTDTQYF. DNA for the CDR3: TGTGCCAGCAGCTTAGGGCGGGGCACAGATACGCAGTATTTT.

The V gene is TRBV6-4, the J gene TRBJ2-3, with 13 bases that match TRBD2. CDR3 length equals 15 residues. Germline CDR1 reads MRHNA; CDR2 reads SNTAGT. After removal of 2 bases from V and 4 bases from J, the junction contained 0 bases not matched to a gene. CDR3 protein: CASSDTSGGADTQYF. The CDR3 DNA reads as TGTGCCAGCAGTGACACTAGCGGGGGGGCAGATACGCAGTATTTT.

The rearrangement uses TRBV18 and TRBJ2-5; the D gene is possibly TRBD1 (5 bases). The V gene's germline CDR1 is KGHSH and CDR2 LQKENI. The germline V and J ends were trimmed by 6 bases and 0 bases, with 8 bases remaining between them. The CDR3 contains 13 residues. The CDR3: CASSFRDQETQYF. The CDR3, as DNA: TGTGCCAGCTCGTTCAGGGACCAAGAGACCCAGTACTTC.

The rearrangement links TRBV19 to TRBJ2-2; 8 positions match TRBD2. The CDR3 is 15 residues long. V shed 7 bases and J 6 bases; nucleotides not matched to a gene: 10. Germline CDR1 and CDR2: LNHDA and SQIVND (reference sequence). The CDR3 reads CASKDGGLGSGELFF. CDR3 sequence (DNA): TGTGCCAGTAAGGATGGGGGACTAGGGTCCGGGGAGCTGTTTTTT.

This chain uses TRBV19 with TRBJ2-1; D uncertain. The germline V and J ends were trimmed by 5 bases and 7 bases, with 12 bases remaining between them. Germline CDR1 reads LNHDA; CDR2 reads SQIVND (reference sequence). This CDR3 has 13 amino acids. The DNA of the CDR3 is TGTGCCAGTAGTCCGGTCGGAGCGAATGAGCAGTTCTTC. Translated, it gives CASSPVGANEQFF.

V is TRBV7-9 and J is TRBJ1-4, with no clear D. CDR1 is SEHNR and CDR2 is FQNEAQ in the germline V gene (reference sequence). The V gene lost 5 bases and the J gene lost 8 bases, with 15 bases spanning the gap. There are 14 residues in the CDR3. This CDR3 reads CASSKTWGGEKLFF. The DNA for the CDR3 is TGTGCCAGCAGCAAGACCTGGGGAGGGGAAAAACTGTTTTTT.

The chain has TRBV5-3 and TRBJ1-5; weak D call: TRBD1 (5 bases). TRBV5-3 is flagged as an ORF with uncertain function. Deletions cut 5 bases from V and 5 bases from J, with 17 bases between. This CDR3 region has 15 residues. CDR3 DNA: TGTGCCAGAAGTCAATCTCCAGGGAAGGATCAGCCCCAGCATTTT. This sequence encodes CARSQSPGKDQPQHF.

CDR3 sequence (DNA): TGCGCCAGCAGCCAAGAAGGGCTTGGACTAGCGGAAGAGACCCAGTACTTC. Translated: CASSQEGLGLAEETQYF. The chain joins TRBV4-1 to TRBJ2-5, with 10 bases identical to TRBD2. The V gene's germline CDR1 is MGHRA and CDR2 YSYEKL. J was trimmed by 3 bases and V by 0 bases; bases with no gene match: 7. The CDR3 runs 17 residues.

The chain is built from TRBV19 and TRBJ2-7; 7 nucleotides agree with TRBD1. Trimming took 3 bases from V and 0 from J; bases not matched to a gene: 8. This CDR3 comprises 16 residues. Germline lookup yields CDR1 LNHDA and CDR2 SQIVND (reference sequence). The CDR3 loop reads CASSISGTELSYEQYF. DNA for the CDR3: TGTGCCAGTAGTATTTCCGGGACAGAACTCTCCTACGAGCAGTACTTC.

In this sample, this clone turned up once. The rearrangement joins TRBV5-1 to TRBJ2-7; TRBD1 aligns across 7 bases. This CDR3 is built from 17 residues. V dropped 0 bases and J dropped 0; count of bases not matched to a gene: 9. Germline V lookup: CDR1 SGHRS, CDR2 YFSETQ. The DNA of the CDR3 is TGCGCCAGCAGCTTGGGGGAAGCCGGGACAGTCTCCTACGAGCAGTACTTC. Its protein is CASSLGEAGTVSYEQYF.

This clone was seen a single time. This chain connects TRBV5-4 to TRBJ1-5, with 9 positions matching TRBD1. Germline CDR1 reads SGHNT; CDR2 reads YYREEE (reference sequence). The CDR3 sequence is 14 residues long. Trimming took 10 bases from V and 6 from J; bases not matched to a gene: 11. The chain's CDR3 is CASSPGTGIQPQHF. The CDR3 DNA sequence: TGTGCCTCCTCCCCCGGGACAGGGATTCAGCCCCAGCATTTT.